Reported below is one TCR beta chain. TCR sequencing used cDNA made by reverse transcription of extracted RNA. TCRdb's table, derived via immunoSEQ multiplex PCR, lists solely in-frame clones and lacks some. The sample has about 120,000 clones; 55% to 80% are singletons. This sample stems from a study of CD8+ T cells in alopecia areata. The receptor comes from a human donor in good health. The sample was CD4+ T cells sorted from blood.

The CDR3, as DNA: TGCGCCAGCAGCTTGATAAGAGACCCGCAAGAGACCCAGTACTTC. This translates into CASSLIRDPQETQYF. The chain is built from TRBV4-1 and TRBJ2-5, with D hard to call. Germline CDR1 reads MGHRA; CDR2 reads YSYEKL. The CDR3 has 15 residues. V was clipped by 5 bases and J by 2 bases, with 15 bases between them.